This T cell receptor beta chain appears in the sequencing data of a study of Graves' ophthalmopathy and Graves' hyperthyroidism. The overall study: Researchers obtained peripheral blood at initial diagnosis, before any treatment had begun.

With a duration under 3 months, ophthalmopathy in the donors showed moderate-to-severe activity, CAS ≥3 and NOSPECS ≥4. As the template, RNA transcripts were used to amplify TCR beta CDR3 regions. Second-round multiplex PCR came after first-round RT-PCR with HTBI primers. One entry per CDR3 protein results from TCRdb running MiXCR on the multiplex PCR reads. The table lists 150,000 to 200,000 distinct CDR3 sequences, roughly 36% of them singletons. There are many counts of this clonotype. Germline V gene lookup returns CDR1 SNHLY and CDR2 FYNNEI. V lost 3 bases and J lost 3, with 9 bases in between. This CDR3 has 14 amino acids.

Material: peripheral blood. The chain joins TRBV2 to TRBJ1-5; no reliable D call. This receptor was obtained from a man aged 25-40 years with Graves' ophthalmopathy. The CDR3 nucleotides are TGTGCCAGCAGTGATGAACCGAACAATCAGCCCCAGCATTTT. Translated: CASSDEPNNQPQHF.